This T cell receptor beta chain was identified during a study of shared clonotypes between healthy human individuals. Overall study: The people who gave samples were two women and a few men aged 18 to 49. Study-wide points: Collection of samples was limited to blood; tissue repertoires likely differ.

Germline CDR1 is WSHSY and CDR2 is SAAADI. This CDR3 has 13 residues. Unsorted PBMC replicate PCRs used approximately 290 ng DNA, approximately 29,000 T cell genomes. Authors' processing steps: With immunoSEQ giving junction-only sequences and no quality scores, filtering differed. Assay: immunoSEQ multiplex PCR; the TCRdb copy retains only in-frame clones and omits some. For V, J and clone size, that table is used; D and trimming come from the DNA. The table lists approximately 480,000 clones, about 75% of them singletons. With regard to this clone: Antigen: not known. At one boundary the junction diverges from the germline segment, which might be a read error.

Material for sequencing was PBMCs. This sequence joins TRBV10-2 and TRBJ2-5; D unresolved. This receptor was obtained from a woman between 40 and 55 years old in good health. Some clones in this sample may be carry-over from other donors' samples. The CDR3 here is CASSGSQQGTQYF. CDR3 coding DNA: TGCGCCAGCAGTGGGAGCCAGCAAGGGACCCAGTACTTC.